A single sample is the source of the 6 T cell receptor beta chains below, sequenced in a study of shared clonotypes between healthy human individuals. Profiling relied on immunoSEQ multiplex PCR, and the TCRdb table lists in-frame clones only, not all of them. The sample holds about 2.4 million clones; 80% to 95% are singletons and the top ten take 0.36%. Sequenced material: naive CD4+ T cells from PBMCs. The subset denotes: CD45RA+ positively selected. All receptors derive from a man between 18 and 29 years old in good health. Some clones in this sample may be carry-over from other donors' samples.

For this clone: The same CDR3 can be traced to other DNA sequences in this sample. The CDR3 coding sequence is TGCGCCAGCAGCCTCACTAGCGGGACCTACGAGCAGTACTTC. Its protein is CASSLTSGTYEQYF. V usage is TRBV5-1 and J usage is TRBJ2-7, with 10 bases aligning to TRBD2. V shed 4 bases, J shed 2 bases, and the junction held 3 bases outside the gene matches. CDR3 length: 14 residues. The V gene's germline CDR1 is SGHRS and CDR2 YFSETQ.

CDR3 region: CASSLAKGTGGDGYTF. The DNA for the CDR3 is TGCGCCAGCAGCTTGGCGAAGGGGACAGGTGGTGATGGCTACACCTTC. The gene calls are TRBV5-1 and TRBJ1-2; 8 bases align to TRBD1. The germline V gene has CDR1 SGHRS and CDR2 YFSETQ. J lost 6 bases, V lost 0 bases, and 10 bases had no gene match. The CDR3 is 16 amino acids.

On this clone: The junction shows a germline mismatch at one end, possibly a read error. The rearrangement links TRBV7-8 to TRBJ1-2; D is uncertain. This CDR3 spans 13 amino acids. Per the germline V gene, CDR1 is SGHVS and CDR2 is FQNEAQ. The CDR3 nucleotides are TGTGCCAGCAGCCCCGGCCTAGACTATGACTACACCTTC. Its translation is CASSPGLDYDYTF.

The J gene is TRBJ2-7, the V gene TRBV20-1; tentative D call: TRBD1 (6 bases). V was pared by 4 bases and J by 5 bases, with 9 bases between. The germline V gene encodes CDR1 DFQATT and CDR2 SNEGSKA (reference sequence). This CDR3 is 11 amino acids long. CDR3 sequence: CSANRDHEQYF. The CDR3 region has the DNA TGCAGTGCTAACAGGGACCACGAGCAGTACTTC.

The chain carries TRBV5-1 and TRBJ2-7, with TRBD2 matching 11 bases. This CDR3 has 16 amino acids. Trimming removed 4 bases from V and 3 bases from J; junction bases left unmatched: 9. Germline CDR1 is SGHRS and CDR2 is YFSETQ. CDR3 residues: CASSPGLAEGGYEQYF. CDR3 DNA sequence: TGCGCCAGCAGCCCGGGACTAGCGGAGGGGGGCTACGAGCAGTACTTC.

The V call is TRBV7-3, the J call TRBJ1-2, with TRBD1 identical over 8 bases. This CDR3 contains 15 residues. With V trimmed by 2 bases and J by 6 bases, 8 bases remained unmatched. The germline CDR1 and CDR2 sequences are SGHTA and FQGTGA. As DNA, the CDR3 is TGTGCCAGCAGCTTAGACACGACAGGGGTCGATGGCTACACCTTC. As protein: CASSLDTTGVDGYTF.